This T cell receptor (beta chain) stems from a study of T cell responses to AZD1222 COVID-19 vaccine. The study, taken as a whole, reports: The donor group comprised mostly white British people and more females; the analysis possibly underestimated clonal diversity. Baseline antibody screening turned up just a handful of seropositive AZD1222 recipients. The study sampled repertoires only after the peak T cell response.

CDR3 size: 16 residues. Germline V CDR1 and CDR2: LGHNA, YNFKEQ. Trimming removed 0 bases at V and 2 bases at J, with 13 bases between. Measured with immunoSEQ multiplex PCR; TCRdb has only the in-frame clones, and not every one. Here the sample spans tens of thousands of clones, around 88% being singletons. Worth noting for this clone: Its antigen is undetermined.

The sample was peripheral blood, taken on day 0 of AZD1222 vaccination. The V gene is TRBV4-2, the J gene TRBJ1-2; the D gene is possibly TRBD1 (5 bases). The clonotype was recovered from an adult in good health. The CDR3 DNA is TGTGCCAGCAGCCAAGAGGGCGACAGCCTAAACTATGGCTACACCTTC. As protein: CASSQEGDSLNYGYTF.